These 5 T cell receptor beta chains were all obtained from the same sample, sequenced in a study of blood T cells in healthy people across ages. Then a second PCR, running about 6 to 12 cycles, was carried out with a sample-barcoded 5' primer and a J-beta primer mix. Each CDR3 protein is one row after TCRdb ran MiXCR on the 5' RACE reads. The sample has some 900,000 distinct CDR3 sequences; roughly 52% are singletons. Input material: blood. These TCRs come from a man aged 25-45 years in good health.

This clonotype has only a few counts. Written as DNA, the CDR3 is TGTGCCAGCAGTCCAGGATGGGCCGGGAACACTGAAGCTTTCTTT. Its protein product is CASSPGWAGNTEAFF. V gene TRBV12-3 or TRBV12-4 combines with J gene TRBJ1-1; D unresolved. This CDR3 comprises 15 residues. The germline V and J ends were trimmed by 5 bases and 1 base, with 14 bases remaining between them.

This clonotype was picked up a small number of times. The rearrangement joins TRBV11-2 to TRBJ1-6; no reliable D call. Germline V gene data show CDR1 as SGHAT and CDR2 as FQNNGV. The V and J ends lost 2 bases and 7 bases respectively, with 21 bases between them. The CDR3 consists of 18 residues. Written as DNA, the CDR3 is TGTGCCAGCAGCTTAAGGGATTACAAGGAGGGTTTAAATTCACCCCTCCACTTT. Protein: CASSLRDYKEGLNSPLHF.

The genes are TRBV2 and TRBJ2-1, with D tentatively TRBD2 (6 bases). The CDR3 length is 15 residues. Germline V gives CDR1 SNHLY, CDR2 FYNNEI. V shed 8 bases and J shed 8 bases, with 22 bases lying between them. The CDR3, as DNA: TGTGCCAGCCGAGGCCGGGACTTAGGTTGGGATGAGCAGTTCTTC. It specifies CASRGRDLGWDEQFF.

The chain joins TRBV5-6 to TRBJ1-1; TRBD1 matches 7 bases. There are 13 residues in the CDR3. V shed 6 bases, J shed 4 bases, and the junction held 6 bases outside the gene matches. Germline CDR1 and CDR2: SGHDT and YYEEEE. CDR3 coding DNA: TGTGCCAGCACCCTACAGGGGAGCACTGAAGCTTTCTTT. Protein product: CASTLQGSTEAFF.

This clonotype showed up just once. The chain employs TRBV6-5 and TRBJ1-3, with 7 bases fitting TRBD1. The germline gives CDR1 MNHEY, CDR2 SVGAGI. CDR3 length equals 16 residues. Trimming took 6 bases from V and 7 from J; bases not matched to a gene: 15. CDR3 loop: CASSLNRQGGGNTIYF. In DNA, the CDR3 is TGTGCCAGCAGCCTTAATCGACAGGGTGGTGGGAACACCATATATTTT.